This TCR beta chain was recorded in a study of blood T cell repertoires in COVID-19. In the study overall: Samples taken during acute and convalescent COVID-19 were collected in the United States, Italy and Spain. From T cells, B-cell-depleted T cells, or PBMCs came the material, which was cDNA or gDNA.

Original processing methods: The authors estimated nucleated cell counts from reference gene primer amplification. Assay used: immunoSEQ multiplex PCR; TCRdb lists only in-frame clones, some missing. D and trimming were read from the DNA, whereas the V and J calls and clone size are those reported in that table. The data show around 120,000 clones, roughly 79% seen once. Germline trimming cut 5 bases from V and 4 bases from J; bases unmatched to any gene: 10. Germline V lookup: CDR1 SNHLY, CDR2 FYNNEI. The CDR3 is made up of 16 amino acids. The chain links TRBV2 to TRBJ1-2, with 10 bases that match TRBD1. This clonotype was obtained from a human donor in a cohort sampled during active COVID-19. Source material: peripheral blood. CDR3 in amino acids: CASSPPGQGRGYGYTF. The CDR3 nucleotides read TGTGCCAGCAGTCCCCCGGGACAGGGGAGGGGCTATGGCTACACCTTC.